This section outlines one T cell receptor beta chain sequence together with its context. This clonotype was picked up a small number of times. It has no known antigen specificity. No qualities accompany the bases; no much larger clone lies one base away. The time point label of this sample denotes: blood at routine non-recurrence follow-up after resection. TCR sequencing used whole RNA extracted from tumor and nontumor lung tissue, or from cryopreserved PBMC samples, without cell sorting. Patients were selected for TCR sequencing only if sufficient RNA was available from at least two tumor regions. The sample comes from a study of spatial heterogeneity in lung cancer (dated by TCRdb to between 2017 and 2020). A note on the overall study: Samples were obtained from approximately 70 patients with early-stage, untreated non-small cell lung cancer from the lung TRACERx cohort. Follow-up PBMC samples were sequenced whenever the samples were available, and the median time to follow-up was about 22 months after resection. Beta-chain transcripts were consistently detected in greater numbers than alpha-chain transcripts, which likely reflects a higher abundance of beta-chain transcripts. In the raw uncorrected reads, each unique combination of TCR and UMI appeared more than ten times on average. In non-small cell lung cancer, the study made a quantitative comparison of TCR alpha and beta repertoires among multiple tumor regions, matched nontumor lung and blood. Nonsynonymous mutation counts, determined by whole-exome sequencing of tumor tissue, were related to features of the TCR repertoire. Both alpha and beta chains were TCR-sequenced in samples taken at surgery, namely 220 tumor regions, roughly 64 matched nontumor lung samples and over 55 PBMC samples. Points the paper makes about the study in general: Ubiquitous expanded tumor TCRs were detected in blood more often at tumor resection than at routine follow-up. Additional single-cell paired TCR alpha and beta sequencing was considered necessary to confirm, at a functional level, the hypothesis that regional TCRs recognize regional mutations. Only 13 to 15 patients were included in comparisons of baseline and follow-up blood repertoires.

The library was obtained by 5' RACE. These reads were obtained on a NextSeq 500. To allow correction of PCR and sequencing errors, the TCR library protocol tagged every TCR cDNA molecule with a unique molecular identifier. On the authors' methods: TCR identification, UMI-based error correction and CDR3 extraction were all carried out with Decombinator tools. TCRs above a frequency of 2 per 1,000, corresponding to the top 1% of the tumor frequency distribution, were defined as expanded. Rényi diversity was computed with the R vegan package after subsampling each repertoire 100 times to 5,000 TCRs. CDR3 similarity networks were constructed using string-kernel similarity of amino acid triplets, with links drawn between CDR3s whose pairwise similarity was above 0.82. TCRdb reanalyzed the raw reads on its own, using fastp at Q25 for trimming and MiXCR for clone calling, and kept in-frame beta chains. All rows with the same CDR3 protein become a single entry with the most common DNA and genes. The V and J calls come from TCRdb's annotation, not from the publication. The sample records under 75,000 distinct CDR3 sequences, less than 9.5% of which are singletons. Jointly, the top ten make up approximately 1.8% of the sample.

The CDR3, cysteine through phenylalanine, is 15 amino acids long. Just the 45-base CDR3 DNA is kept, in frame starting at base 1. Trimming takes 6 bases off V and 5 bases off J; junction bases not matched to a gene: 12. According to the germline V gene, CDR1 reads SGHAT and CDR2 reads FQNNGV. Here the chain combines TRBV11-2 and TRBJ1-1, and TRBD1 matches 7 of the central bases. The origin of this receptor is a female donor with early-stage non-small cell lung cancer. The material sequenced was PBMCs, taken at follow-up. CDR3 reads: CASRLLRGGSTEAFF. The sequence in DNA is TGTGCCAGCAGGCTCCTCAGGGGGGGTTCGACTGAAGCTTTCTTT.